The rows below give T cell receptor beta chains drawn from one sample of a study of shared clonotypes between healthy human individuals. Method: immunoSEQ multiplex PCR; TCRdb's copy keeps in-frame clones and lacks some. Counted here are a few million clones, 90% to 95% occurring once; the ten biggest clones make up roughly 0.14%. Sequenced material: naive CD4+ T cells sorted from blood. These receptor sequences come from a man aged 18-30 years in good health. CDR3s include the opening cysteine and the closing phenylalanine or tryptophan. A D gene is named only where the DNA matches it firmly. A clone size is listed for some rows: how often the clone was seen (once, few, many), or a class if it is expanded.

NA | TRBJ2-1 | once | TRBV5-1 | TGCGCCAGCAGCTTGGCACGACAGAGGGGGAACAATGAGCAGTTCTTC | CASSLARQRGNNEQFF
NA | TRBJ2-7 | NA | TRBV7-8 | TGTGCCAGCAGCTTAGCTGGGGACCCTTCCTTCTACGAGCAGTACTTC | CASSLAGDPSFYEQYF
TRBD1 | TRBJ1-4 | NA | TRBV5-1 | TGCGCCAGCAGCTTGGCTCCGGGACAGGGAGGTGAAAAACTGTTTTTT | CASSLAPGQGGEKLFF
TRBD2 | TRBJ2-3 | NA | TRBV27 | TGTGCCAGCAGTTTCGCTAGCGGGAGACCAGATACGCAGTATTTT | CASSFASGRPDTQYF
TRBD1 | TRBJ2-1 | NA | TRBV18 | TGTGCCAGCTCACCTCCAGGGGGAAGCTCCTACAATGAGCAGTTCTTC | CASSPPGGSSYNEQFF
NA | TRBJ1-1 | NA | TRBV7-2 | TGTGCCAGCAGCCTATTTAACACTGAAGCTTTCTTT | CASSLFNTEAFF
TRBD1 | TRBJ1-6 | NA | TRBV6-6 | TGTGCCAGCAGCCCTACCGGGACAGGTTATAATTCACCCCTCCACTTT | CASSPTGTGYNSPLHF
NA | TRBJ2-7 | NA | TRBV10-3 | TGTGCCGCCAGGCCGGACGGGGGCCCGCCGGACTTC | CAARPDGGPPDF
TRBD1 | TRBJ1-1 | NA | TRBV7-2 | TGTGCCAGCAGAAGGGACAGTTGGGCTGGTGAAGCTTTCTTT | CASRRDSWAGEAFF
NA | TRBJ1-6 | NA | TRBV6-6 | TGTGCCAGCAGTCGGAGACAGGATTTAAATTCACCCCTCCACTTT | CASSRRQDLNSPLHF
TRBD1 | TRBJ2-7 | NA | TRBV15 | TGTGCCACCAGCCGGGACAGGGGATCCTACGAGCAGTACTTC | CATSRDRGSYEQYF
NA | TRBJ2-2 | NA | TRBV7-3 | TGTGCCAGCAGACCGCAGGGTTGGACCGGGGAGCTGTTTTTT | CASRPQGWTGELFF
NA | TRBJ2-7 | NA | TRBV9 | TGTGCCAGCAGCGTAGTCCCACGTGCGGGACCTGAGGAGCAGTACTTC | CASSVVPRAGPEEQYF